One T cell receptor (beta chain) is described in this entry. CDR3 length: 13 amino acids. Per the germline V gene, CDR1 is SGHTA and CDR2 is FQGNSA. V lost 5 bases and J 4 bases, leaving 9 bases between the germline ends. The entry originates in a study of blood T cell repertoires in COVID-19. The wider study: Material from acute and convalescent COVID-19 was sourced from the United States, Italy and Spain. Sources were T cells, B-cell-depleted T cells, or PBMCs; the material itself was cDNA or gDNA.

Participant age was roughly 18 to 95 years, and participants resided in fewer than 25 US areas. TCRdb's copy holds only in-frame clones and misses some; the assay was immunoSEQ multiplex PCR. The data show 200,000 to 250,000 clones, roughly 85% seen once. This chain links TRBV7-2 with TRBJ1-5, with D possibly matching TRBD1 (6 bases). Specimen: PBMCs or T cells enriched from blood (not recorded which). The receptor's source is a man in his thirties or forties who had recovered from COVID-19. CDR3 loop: CASSRDKNQPQHF. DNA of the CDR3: TGTGCCAGCAGCCGGGACAAAAATCAGCCCCAGCATTTT.